The entry below gives a single TCR beta chain sequence along with its context. Its antigen is undetermined. These data come from a study of CXCR3-negative and CXCR3-positive naive CD8 T cells. 5' RACE with UMI labels generated the TRB cDNA libraries. Using the 5' RACE reads, TCRdb records one entry per CDR3 protein without DNA. The sample has approximately 83,000 distinct CDR3 sequences. By phenotype, naive CD8+ T cells were CD45RO-CCR7+CD27+CD95-. Germline values: CDR1 WNHNN, CDR2 SYGVQD (reference sequence). The length of the CDR3 is 15 residues. Overall study findings and caveats: Whereas memory cells differed, naive CXCR3-negative and CXCR3-positive cells shared similar TRBV-TRBJ usage. Diversity was high in both naive subsets and much lower in memory cells.

This chain connects TRBV10-1 to TRBJ2-7. The clonotype originates from a human donor in good health. Some clones in this sample may be carry-over from other donors' samples. Sequencing used naive CXCR3- CD8+ T cells from blood. This sample's subset: CD45RO-CCR7+CD27+CD95- naive CD8+ T cells lacking CXCR3 (TNR3-). CDR3 sequence reads: CASSEGSEASYEQYF.